The subject of this entry is one TCR beta chain. Antigen specificity is unknown. CDR3 length: 13 residues. Germline V lookup: CDR1 MNHEY, CDR2 SMNVEV (reference sequence). Trimming took off 4 bases at V and 5 bases at J, with 12 bases between the two ends. This record belongs to a study of T-cell reconstitution after alpha-beta-depleted transplantation in children. Unique molecular identifiers were incorporated into the prepared TCRbeta library. TCRdb analysed the PCR reads with MiXCR anew, one entry per CDR3 protein. The sample records approximately 230,000 distinct CDR3 sequences, about 25% being singletons. Study-level results: When one year had passed after transplant, most T-cell counts and diversity came from newly produced T cells.

The gene calls are TRBV27 and TRBJ2-7, with D perhaps TRBD1 (6 bases). This clonotype was sampled from a girl aged 2 to 9 with Fanconi anemia, due to receive a stem cell transplant. Source: PBMCs, taken before TCRalphabeta/CD19-depleted stem cell transplant. The CDR3 spells CASSWQGTHEQYF. The CDR3 DNA reads as TGTGCCAGCAGTTGGCAAGGGACACACGAGCAGTACTTC.